Shown below are 25 T cell receptor beta chains from a single sample sequenced in a study of shared clonotypes between healthy human individuals. Clones were sequenced by immunoSEQ multiplex PCR, and TCRdb holds only the in-frame ones, with some missing. The data contain around 350,000 clones, more than 60% of them singletons. The sequencing sample was made of memory CD4+ T cells sorted from blood. Subset defined: CD45RA-negative fraction. The receptors were gathered from a young man in good health.

DNA for the CDR3: TGTGCCAGCAGCTTGGCCGGGAGGGCGGGAGATACGCAGTATTTT. Protein sequence: CASSLAGRAGDTQYF. The chain has TRBV11-3 and TRBJ2-3, with 8 nucleotides matching TRBD2. This CDR3 spans 15 amino acids. CDR1 is SGHNT, CDR2 YENEEA, per germline. Trimming cost V 3 bases and J 5 bases; bases outside gene matches: 7.

CDR3 amino acids: CASSLLKRGTEAFF. DNA for the CDR3: TGTGCCAGTAGTCTTCTGAAAAGGGGCACTGAAGCTTTCTTT. J is TRBJ1-1 and V is TRBV19; TRBD1 is a possible D gene (5 bases). Trimming pared 5 bases from V and 4 bases from J, leaving 14 bases between. Germline CDR1 and CDR2: LNHDA and SQIVND (reference sequence). The CDR3 consists of 14 residues. The full variable domain, rest sourced from reference TRBV19 and TRBJ1-1, is DGGITQSPKYLFRKEGQNVTLSCEQNLNHDAMYWYRQDPGQGLRLIYYSQIVNDFQKGDIAEGYSVSREKKESFPLTVTSAQKNPTAFYLCASSLLKRGTEAFFGQGTRLTVV.

The chain carries TRBV5-5 and TRBJ2-3; D is uncertain. The V gene lost 3 bases and the J gene lost 2 bases, with 7 bases spanning the gap. Germline V gene sequence: CDR1 SGHKS, CDR2 YYEKEE (reference sequence). The CDR3 has 13 residues. CDR3 nucleotide sequence: TGTGCCAGCAGCTCCTGGGCCACAGATACGCAGTATTTT. Encoded protein: CASSSWATDTQYF.

This clone was observed once. The chain has TRBV7-2 and TRBJ2-2; 14 nucleotides line up with TRBD2. Trimming at V came to 5 bases and at J to 6 bases, leaving 8 bases not matched to a gene. Germline V lookup: CDR1 SGHTA, CDR2 FQGNSA. CDR3 length: 17 residues. The DNA for the CDR3 is TGTGCCAGCAGCCCGACTAGCGGGAGGGCCCGTTCCGGGGAGCTGTTTTTT. Translation gives CASSPTSGRARSGELFF.

V is TRBV4-3 and J is TRBJ1-1, with D maybe TRBD1 (5 bases). The V gene's germline CDR1 is LGHNA and CDR2 YSLEER. Between the trimmed V and J ends, which lost 5 bases and 3 bases, there was a span of 10 bases. CDR3 size: 13 residues. The CDR3: CASSFGGHTEAFF. As DNA, the CDR3 is TGCGCCAGCAGCTTCGGGGGACACACTGAAGCTTTCTTT.

Only a few counts were recorded for this clone. This chain uses TRBV10-3 with TRBJ2-7, with a possible D match to TRBD1 (5 bases). Trimming cost V 6 bases and J 7 bases, with 16 bases left between them. Germline V gene lookup returns CDR1 ENHRY and CDR2 SYGVKD. The CDR3 has 13 residues. The CDR3 DNA reads TGTGCCATCAGGGACGGACAATTGGCGGAGCAGTACTTC. Protein: CAIRDGQLAEQYF.

This clone has more than one count but fewer than ten. The gene calls are TRBV29-1 and TRBJ2-3; the D gene is possibly TRBD1 (6 bases). Trimming left V 6 bases short and J 6 bases short, with 16 bases between. The CDR3 is 13 residues long. The germline gives CDR1 SQVTM, CDR2 ANQGSEA. This chain's CDR3 is CSVYRVGGDTQYF. CDR3 nucleotides: TGCAGCGTATACAGGGTCGGCGGTGATACGCAGTATTTT.

The V and J genes are TRBV2 and TRBJ2-3, with D unresolved. Trimming took 4 bases from V and 5 from J, leaving 10 bases between them. Germline V gene data show CDR1 as SNHLY and CDR2 as FYNNEI. The CDR3 extends over 13 amino acids. This CDR3 reads CASSALTKDTQYF. Written as DNA, the CDR3 is TGTGCCAGCAGTGCCCTAACTAAAGATACGCAGTATTTT.

V gene TRBV28 combines with J gene TRBJ1-2; TRBD1 matches at 8 bases. From germline, CDR1 is MDHEN and CDR2 SYDVKM. The length of the CDR3 is 13 residues. V lost 10 bases, J lost 1 base, and 5 bases stayed unmatched. CDR3 sequence (DNA): TGTGCCATACAGGGGGAGATTAACTATGGCTACACCTTC. This encodes CAIQGEINYGYTF.

The gene calls are TRBV11-2 and TRBJ2-7; 7 bases are shared with TRBD1. V gave up 0 bases and J gave up 3 bases; unmatched junction bases: 5. This CDR3 spans 15 amino acids. The V gene's germline CDR1 is SGHAT and CDR2 FQNNGV. The CDR3 loop is CASSLEGGSLYEQYF. In DNA, the CDR3 is TGTGCCAGCAGCTTAGAAGGGGGCAGCCTCTACGAGCAGTACTTC.

The gene calls are TRBV4-1 and TRBJ2-1, with D possibly TRBD2 on 6 matching bases. The V end was cut by 0 bases, the J end by 4 bases, with 19 bases between. Germline V gene sequence: CDR1 MGHRA, CDR2 YSYEKL. This CDR3 is 18 amino acids long. The CDR3 sequence is CASSQDSGQSRLYNEQFF. The CDR3 DNA reads TGCGCCAGCAGCCAAGATAGCGGCCAGTCGAGGCTATACAATGAGCAGTTCTTC.

The chain recombines TRBV27 with TRBJ2-1; unclear D gene. The V gene's germline CDR1 is MNHEY and CDR2 SMNVEV (reference sequence). Trimming left V 5 bases short and J 10 bases short, with 18 bases between. The CDR3 length is 14 residues. The CDR3 here is CASSQLYGYGEQFF. The DNA for the CDR3 is TGTGCCAGCAGTCAGTTATATGGGTATGGGGAGCAGTTCTTC.

The J gene is TRBJ1-5, the V gene TRBV4-3; TRBD1 matches at 9 bases. CDR1 is LGHNA and CDR2 is YSLEER in the germline V gene. CDR3 size: 15 residues. J lost 4 bases, V lost 0 bases, and 1 base had no gene match. CDR3 bases: TGCGCCAGCAGCCAAGACGACAGGGGGAATCAGCCCCAGCATTTT. It translates to CASSQDDRGNQPQHF.

The CDR3 DNA is TGTGCCAGCAGCCCTCGGGACACGGTCTCCTACGAGCAGTACTTC. It encodes CASSPRDTVSYEQYF. The rearrangement links TRBV9 to TRBJ2-7, with a weak D call TRBD1 (6 bases). The V end was cut by 4 bases, the J end by 0 bases, with 14 bases between. Germline V gene sequence: CDR1 SGDLS, CDR2 YYNGEE. The CDR3 consists of 15 residues.

This chain joins TRBV5-6 and TRBJ1-2, with D possibly matching TRBD1 (5 bases). This CDR3 comprises 13 residues. The germline CDR1 and CDR2 sequences are SGHDT and YYEEEE. V lost 1 base and J 6 bases, leaving 10 bases between the germline ends. CDR3 sequence reads: CASSLRGQDGYTF. The CDR3 DNA sequence: TGTGCCAGCAGCTTGAGGGGCCAGGATGGCTACACCTTC.

The chain combines TRBV5-8 with TRBJ1-4, with a weak D call TRBD1 (6 bases). The CDR3 loop spans 15 amino acids. CDR1 SGHTS and CDR2 YDEGEE come from the germline V gene. V was shortened by 4 bases and J by 4 bases, with 14 bases between the two germline ends. The CDR3 nucleotides read TGTGCCAGCAGCCAACGACAGGCCGGTAATGAAAAACTGTTTTTT. It specifies CASSQRQAGNEKLFF.

A remark on this clone: In the same sample, other DNA sequences code for this CDR3. V gene TRBV18 combines with J gene TRBJ1-4; the match to TRBD1 covers 7 bases. CDR1 is KGHSH, CDR2 LQKENI, per germline. The V gene end was trimmed by 3 bases and the J gene end by 3 bases; junction bases not matched to a gene: 4. The CDR3 contains 15 residues. The CDR3 sequence is CASSPPGQSNEKLFF. Written as DNA, the CDR3 is TGTGCCAGCTCACCCCCGGGACAGTCTAATGAAAAACTGTTTTTT.

Ten or more counts support this clone. The chain recombines TRBV6-5 with TRBJ1-2, with D perhaps matching TRBD1 (5 bases). The CDR3 length is 12 residues. Trimming pared 8 bases from V and 7 bases from J, leaving 14 bases between. CDR1 MNHEY and CDR2 SVGAGI come from the germline V gene. CDR3 amino acids: CASFGRAGGYTF. CDR3 coding DNA: TGTGCCAGCTTCGGCAGGGCCGGTGGCTACACCTTC.

The DNA for the CDR3 is TGTGCCAGCAGAGGACTAGCGGCTAACAATGAGCAGTTCTTC. This gives the protein CASRGLAANNEQFF. V and J are TRBV2 and TRBJ2-1, with 10 bases identical to TRBD2. The germline CDR1 and CDR2 sequences are SNHLY and FYNNEI. The length of the CDR3 is 14 residues. With V trimmed by 6 bases and J by 5 bases, 4 bases remained unmatched.

This sequence joins TRBV4-3 and TRBJ2-3; D not resolved. The V end lost 3 bases, the J end lost 4 bases, and 8 bases lay between the germline ends. CDR1 and CDR2 from the germline V gene are LGHNA and YSLEER. The length of the CDR3 is 13 residues. The CDR3 spells CASSQRTADTQYF. CDR3 nucleotide sequence: TGCGCCAGCAGCCAGAGGACGGCAGATACGCAGTATTTT.

This clone was seen once. V and J are TRBV7-9 and TRBJ2-2; 8 bases are shared with TRBD2. In germline, CDR1 is SEHNR, CDR2 FQNEAQ (reference sequence). The CDR3 is made up of 16 amino acids. With 5 bases clipped from V and 5 bases from J, the junction kept 10 bases outside the gene matches. CDR3 DNA: TGTGCCAGCAGCGAGGGGAGAAGCGGGAGAACCGGGGAGCTGTTTTTT. It encodes CASSEGRSGRTGELFF.

V usage is TRBV7-2 and J usage is TRBJ2-4, with 7 bases matching TRBD1. The junction had 8 bases not matched to a gene; V was cut back by 3 bases and J by 6 bases. The germline V gene encodes CDR1 SGHTA and CDR2 FQGNSA. The CDR3 runs to 15 residues. The CDR3 loop is CASSLSFRQGNIQYF. The DNA for the CDR3 is TGTGCCAGCAGCTTGTCTTTTAGACAGGGAAACATTCAGTACTTC. Full variable domain (remainder filled in from reference TRBV7-2 and TRBJ2-4): GAGVSQSPSNKVTEKGKDVELRCDPISGHTALYWYRQSLGQGLEFLIYFQGNSAPDKSGLPSDRFSAERTGGSVSTLTIQRTQQEDSAVYLCASSLSFRQGNIQYFGAGTRLSVL.

The chain employs TRBV7-7 and TRBJ2-3; D is ambiguous. Per germline, CDR1 SSHAT and CDR2 FNYEAQ (reference sequence). The CDR3 consists of 14 residues. V was clipped by 1 base and J by 6 bases, with 11 bases between them. CDR3 nucleotides: TGTGCCAGCAGCTTAGGTCTAGAGGCGGATACGCAGTATTTT. It translates to CASSLGLEADTQYF.

The chain has TRBV7-2 and TRBJ1-2; D uncertain. Trimming took off 3 bases at V and 6 bases at J, with 11 bases between the two ends. CDR1 SGHTA and CDR2 FQGNSA come from the germline V gene. The CDR3 extends over 13 amino acids. The CDR3 sequence: CASSFSGGNGYTF. The DNA for the CDR3 is TGTGCCAGCAGCTTCTCGGGCGGGAATGGCTACACCTTC.

The chain combines TRBV28 with TRBJ2-2; 10 bases are shared with TRBD2. V was pared by 6 bases and J by 9 bases, with 10 bases of the junction left unmatched. Germline V gene lookup returns CDR1 MDHEN and CDR2 SYDVKM. The CDR3 has 15 amino acids. CDR3 sequence: CASSLLSSGSRELFF. The CDR3 region has the DNA TGTGCCAGCAGCTTGTTATCTAGCGGGAGCCGGGAGCTGTTTTTT.